The T cell receptor (beta chain) under discussion was sequenced for a study of cytomegalovirus exposure and HLA in healthy donors. The CDR3 sequence is 15 residues long. V was cut by 4 bases and J by 4 bases, with 15 bases left in between. The germline V gene has CDR1 SGHRS and CDR2 YFSETQ. PCR employed 60 Vbeta and 13 Jbeta primers. The protocol was immunoSEQ multiplex PCR, while the TCRdb copy is restricted to in-frame clones and leaves out a portion. The sample lists around 250,000 clones, 81% occurring once. Sequencing input: PBMCs. The chain links TRBV5-1 to TRBJ2-1, with D perhaps matching TRBD2 (5 bases). This receptor was taken from a woman aged 60-75 years in good health and CMV-seropositive. Here the CDR3 DNA reads TGCGCCAGCAGCCAATCCGGGGTCTCATACAATGAGCAGTTCTTC. As protein: CASSQSGVSYNEQFF.